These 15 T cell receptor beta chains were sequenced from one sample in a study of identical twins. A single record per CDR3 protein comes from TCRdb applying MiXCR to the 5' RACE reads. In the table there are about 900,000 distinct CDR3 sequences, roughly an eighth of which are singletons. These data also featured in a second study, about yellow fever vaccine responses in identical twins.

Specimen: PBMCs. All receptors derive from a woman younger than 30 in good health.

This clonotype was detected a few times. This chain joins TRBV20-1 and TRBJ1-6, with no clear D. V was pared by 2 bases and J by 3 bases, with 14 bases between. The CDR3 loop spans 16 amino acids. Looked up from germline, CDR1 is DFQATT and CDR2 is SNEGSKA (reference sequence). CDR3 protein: CSARPRAGFYNSPLHF. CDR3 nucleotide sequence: TGCAGTGCTAGACCGAGGGCGGGGTTCTATAATTCACCCCTCCACTTT.

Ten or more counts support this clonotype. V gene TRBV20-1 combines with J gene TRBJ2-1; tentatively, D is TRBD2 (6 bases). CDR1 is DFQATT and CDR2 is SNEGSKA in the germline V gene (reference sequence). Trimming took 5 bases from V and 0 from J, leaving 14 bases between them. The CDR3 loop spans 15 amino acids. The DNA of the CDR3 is TGCAGTGCTCCCCGGGGCGGGACCTCCTACAATGAGCAGTTCTTC. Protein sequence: CSAPRGGTSYNEQFF.

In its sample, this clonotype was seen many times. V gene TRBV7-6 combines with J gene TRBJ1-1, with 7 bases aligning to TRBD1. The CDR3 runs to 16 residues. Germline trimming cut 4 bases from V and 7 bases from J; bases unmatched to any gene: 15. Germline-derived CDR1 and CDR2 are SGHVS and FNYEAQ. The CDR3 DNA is TGTGCCAGCAGCTGGAAACCGGGACAGACCGAAAATGAAGCTTTCTTT. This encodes CASSWKPGQTENEAFF.

As DNA, the CDR3 is TGTGCCAGCAGTCGTTCAGGAACCTTGGGGCCCCAGCATTTT. Its protein is CASSRSGTLGPQHF. The chain couples TRBV28 to TRBJ1-5; D remains ambiguous. CDR3 length: 14 amino acids. Trimming pared 5 bases from V and 9 bases from J, leaving 17 bases between. Germline V CDR1 and CDR2: MDHEN, SYDVKM. Complete variable domain (other parts from reference TRBV28 and TRBJ1-5): DVKVTQSSRYLVKRTGEKVFLECVQDMDHENMFWYRQDPGLGLRLIYFSYDVKMKEKGDIPEGYSVSREKKERFSLILESASTNQTSMYLCASSRSGTLGPQHFGDGTRLSIL.

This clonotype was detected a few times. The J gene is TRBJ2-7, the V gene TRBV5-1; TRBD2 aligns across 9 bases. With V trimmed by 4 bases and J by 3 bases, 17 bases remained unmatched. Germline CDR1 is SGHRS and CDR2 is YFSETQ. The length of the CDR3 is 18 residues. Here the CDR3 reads CASSGGPLAGGLNYEQYF. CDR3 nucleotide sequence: TGCGCCAGCAGCGGGGGACCCCTGGCGGGAGGGCTAAACTACGAGCAGTACTTC.

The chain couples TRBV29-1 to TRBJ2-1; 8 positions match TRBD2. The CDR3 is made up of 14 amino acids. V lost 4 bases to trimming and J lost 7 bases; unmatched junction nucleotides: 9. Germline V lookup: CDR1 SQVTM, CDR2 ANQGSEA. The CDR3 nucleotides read TGCAGCGTTGGACGTGGCGGGAGGTCGAATGAGCAGTTCTTC. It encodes CSVGRGGRSNEQFF.

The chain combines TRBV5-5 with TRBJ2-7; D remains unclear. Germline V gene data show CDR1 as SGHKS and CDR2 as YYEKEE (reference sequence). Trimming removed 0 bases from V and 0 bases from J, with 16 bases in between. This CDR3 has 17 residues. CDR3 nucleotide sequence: TGTGCCAGCAGCTTGGCCGGTGTTAGCCAGGTCTCCTACGAGCAGTACTTC. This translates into CASSLAGVSQVSYEQYF. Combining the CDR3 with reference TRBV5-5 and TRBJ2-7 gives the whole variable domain DAGVTQSPTHLIKTRGQQVTLRCSPISGHKSVSWYQQVLGQGPQFIFQYYEKEERGRGNFPDRFSARQFPNYSSELNVNALLLGDSALYLCASSLAGVSQVSYEQYFGPGTRLTVT.

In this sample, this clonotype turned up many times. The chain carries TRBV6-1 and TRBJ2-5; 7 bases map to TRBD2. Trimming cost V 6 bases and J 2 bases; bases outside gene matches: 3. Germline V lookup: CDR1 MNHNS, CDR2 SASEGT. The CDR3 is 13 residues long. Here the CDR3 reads CASRRAGQETQYF. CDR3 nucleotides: TGTGCCAGCAGGAGAGCGGGGCAAGAGACCCAGTACTTC.

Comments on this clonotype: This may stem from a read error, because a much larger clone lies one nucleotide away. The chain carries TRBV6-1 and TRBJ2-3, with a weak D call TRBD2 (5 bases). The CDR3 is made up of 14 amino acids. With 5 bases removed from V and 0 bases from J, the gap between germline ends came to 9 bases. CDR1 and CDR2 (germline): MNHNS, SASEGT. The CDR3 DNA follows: TGTGCCAGCAGTTATAGCGCTAGCACAGATACGCAGTATTTT. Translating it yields CASSYSASTDTQYF.

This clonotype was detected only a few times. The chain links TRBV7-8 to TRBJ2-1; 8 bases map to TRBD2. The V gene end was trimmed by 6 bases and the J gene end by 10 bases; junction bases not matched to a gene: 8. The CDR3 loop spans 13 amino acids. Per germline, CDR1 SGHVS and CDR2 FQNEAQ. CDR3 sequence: CASSSSGGREQFF. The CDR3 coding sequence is TGTGCCAGCAGTTCCAGCGGGGGCAGGGAGCAGTTCTTC.

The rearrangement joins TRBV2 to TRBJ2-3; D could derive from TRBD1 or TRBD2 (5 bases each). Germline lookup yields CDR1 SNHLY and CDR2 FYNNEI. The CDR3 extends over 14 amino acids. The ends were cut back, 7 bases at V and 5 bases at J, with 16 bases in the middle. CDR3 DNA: TGTGCCAGCAAAGGGACCCATTTAAAAGATACGCAGTATTTT. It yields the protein CASKGTHLKDTQYF.

The CDR3 region is CASSITTGAYNEQFF. CDR3 coding DNA: TGCGCCAGCAGCATAACCACGGGGGCCTACAATGAGCAGTTCTTC. This rearrangement joins TRBV5-1 to TRBJ2-1, with D tentatively TRBD2 (6 bases). V lost 4 bases and J lost 2, with 13 bases in between. Germline CDR1 and CDR2: SGHRS and YFSETQ. This CDR3 is 15 amino acids long.

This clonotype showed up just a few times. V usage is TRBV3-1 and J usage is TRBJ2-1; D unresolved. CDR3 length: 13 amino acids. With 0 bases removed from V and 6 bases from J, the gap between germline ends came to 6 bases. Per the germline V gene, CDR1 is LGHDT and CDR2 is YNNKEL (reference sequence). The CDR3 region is CASSQDLLNEQFF. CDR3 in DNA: TGTGCCAGCAGCCAAGATCTACTCAATGAGCAGTTCTTC.

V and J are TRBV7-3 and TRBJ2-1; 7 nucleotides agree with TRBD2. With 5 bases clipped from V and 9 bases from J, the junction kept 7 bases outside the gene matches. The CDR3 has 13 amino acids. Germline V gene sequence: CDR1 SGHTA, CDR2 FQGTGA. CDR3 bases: TGTGCCAGCAGCCCTGGCGGGGGATCTGAGCAGTTCTTC. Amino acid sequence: CASSPGGGSEQFF. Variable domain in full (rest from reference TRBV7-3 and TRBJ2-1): GAGVSQTPSNKVTEKGKYVELRCDPISGHTALYWYRQSLGQGPEFLIYFQGTGAADDSGLPNDRFFAVRPEGSVSTLKIQRTERGDSAVYLCASSPGGGSEQFFGPGTRLTVL.

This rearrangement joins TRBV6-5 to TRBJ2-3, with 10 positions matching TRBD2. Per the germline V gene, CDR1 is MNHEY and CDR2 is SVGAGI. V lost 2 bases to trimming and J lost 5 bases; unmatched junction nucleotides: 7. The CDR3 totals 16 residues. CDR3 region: CASSYTSGEYVDTQYF. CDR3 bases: TGTGCCAGCAGTTACACTAGCGGGGAGTACGTAGATACGCAGTATTTT.